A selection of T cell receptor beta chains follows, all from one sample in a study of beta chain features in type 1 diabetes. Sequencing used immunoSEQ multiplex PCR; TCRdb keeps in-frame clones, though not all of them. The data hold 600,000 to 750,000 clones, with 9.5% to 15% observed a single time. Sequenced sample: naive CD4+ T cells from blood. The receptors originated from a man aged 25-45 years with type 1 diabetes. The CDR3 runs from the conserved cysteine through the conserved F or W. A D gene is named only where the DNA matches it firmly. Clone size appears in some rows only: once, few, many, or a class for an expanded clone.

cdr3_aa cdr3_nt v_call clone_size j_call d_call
CASSKEIGPRPQHF TGTGCCAGCAGCAAAGAGATTGGGCCTAGGCCCCAGCATTTT TRBV21-1 . TRBJ1-5 .
CASSPLSILGDTQYF TGTGCCAGCTCACCACTCTCCATCTTGGGGGATACGCAGTATTTT TRBV18 . TRBJ2-3 .
CASSLTGDVNSPLHF TGCGCCAGCAGCTTGACAGGGGATGTGAATTCACCCCTCCACTTT TRBV5-1 . TRBJ1-6 TRBD1
CASSQDAGYMPEQYF TGCGCCAGCAGCCAAGACGCAGGGTATATGCCCGAGCAGTACTTC TRBV4-3 few TRBJ2-7 .
CASSQTDRVESFF TGTGCCAGCAGCCAGACCGACAGGGTCGAATCTTTCTTT TRBV4-2 . TRBJ1-1 TRBD1
CASRRQGGSYNEQFF TGTGCCAGCAGGCGACAGGGGGGGTCCTACAATGAGCAGTTCTTC TRBV6-5 . TRBJ2-1 TRBD1
CASKSGWSNQPQHF TGTGCCAGCAAATCAGGGTGGTCAAATCAGCCCCAGCATTTT TRBV2 . TRBJ1-5 .
CASSTGQPGANVLTF TGTGCCAGCAGTACCGGACAGCCTGGGGCCAACGTCCTGACTTTC TRBV27 few TRBJ2-6 .
CASSRGQFSNQPQHF TGTGCCAGCAGCCGCGGACAGTTTAGCAATCAGCCCCAGCATTTT TRBV7-2 few TRBJ1-5 .
CASSLRGQGAGDNQPQHF TGTGCCAGCTCACTTCGGGGACAGGGGGCGGGCGACAATCAGCCCCAGCATTTT TRBV18 . TRBJ1-5 TRBD1
CASSESSSYEQYF TGTGCCTCAAGCGAGTCCAGCTCCTACGAGCAGTACTTC TRBV30 few TRBJ2-7 .
CAVDGGQETQYF TGTGCCGTTGACGGTGGCCAAGAGACCCAGTACTTC TRBV30 . TRBJ2-5 .
CASTRDTRRETQYF TGTGCCAGCACCAGGGACACCCGTAGAGAGACCCAGTACTTC TRBV5-6 few TRBJ2-5 .
CASRTSIGSGANVLTF TGTGCCAGTCGGACGTCGATCGGCTCTGGGGCCAACGTCCTGACTTTC TRBV27 few TRBJ2-6 .
CTSSQDYTGGQDGYTF TGCACCAGCAGCCAAGATTATACTGGGGGCCAGGATGGCTACACCTTC TRBV1 . TRBJ1-2 .
CSVEIRDSYGYTF TGCAGCGTCGAGATCCGGGACAGCTATGGCTACACCTTC TRBV29-1 few TRBJ1-2 TRBD1
CASSSGTDAYEQYF TGTGCCAGCAGCTCCGGGACAGATGCCTACGAGCAGTACTTC TRBV7-2 . TRBJ2-7 TRBD1
CASSWIGQEAVNGYTF TGTGCCAGCAGTTGGATTGGACAGGAGGCTGTTAATGGCTACACCTTC TRBV7-9 few TRBJ1-2 TRBD1
CASSPNSGAPYEQYF TGTGCCAGCAGCCCAAATTCAGGGGCCCCCTACGAGCAGTACTTC TRBV9 . TRBJ2-7 .
CASSVLAGGVDTQYF TGTGCCAGCAGCGTACTAGCGGGGGGTGTAGATACGCAGTATTTT TRBV9 . TRBJ2-3 TRBD2
CASSQVRGSSTDTQYF TGTGCCAGCAGCCAAGTTCGGGGGAGCTCCACAGATACGCAGTATTTT TRBV14 . TRBJ2-3 .
CASSSGQGGYETQYF TGCGCCAGCAGCTCAGGACAGGGAGGTTACGAGACCCAGTACTTC TRBV5-1 few TRBJ2-5 TRBD1
CASSQDGVAGTYEQYF TGTGCCAGCAGCCAAGATGGGGTAGCGGGGACCTACGAGCAGTACTTC TRBV4-2 . TRBJ2-7 TRBD2